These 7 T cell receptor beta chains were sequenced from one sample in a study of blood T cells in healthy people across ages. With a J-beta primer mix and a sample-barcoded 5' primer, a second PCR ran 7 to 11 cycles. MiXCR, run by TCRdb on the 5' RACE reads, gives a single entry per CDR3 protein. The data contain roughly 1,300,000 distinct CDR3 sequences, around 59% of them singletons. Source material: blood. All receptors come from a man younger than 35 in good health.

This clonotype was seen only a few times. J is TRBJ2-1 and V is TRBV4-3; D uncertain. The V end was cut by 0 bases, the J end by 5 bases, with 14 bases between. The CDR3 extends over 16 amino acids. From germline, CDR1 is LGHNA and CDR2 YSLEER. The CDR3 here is CASSQDRWGSDNEQFF. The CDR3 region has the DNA TGCGCCAGCAGCCAAGATAGGTGGGGTTCCGACAATGAGCAGTTCTTC.

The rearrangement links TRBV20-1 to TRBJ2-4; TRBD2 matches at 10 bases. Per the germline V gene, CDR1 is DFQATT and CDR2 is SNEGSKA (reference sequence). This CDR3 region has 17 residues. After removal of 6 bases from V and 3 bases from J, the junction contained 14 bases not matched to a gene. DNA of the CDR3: TGCAGTGCCACAAACCCAACTAGCGGGGATTTCAAAAACATTCAGTACTTC. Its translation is CSATNPTSGDFKNIQYF.

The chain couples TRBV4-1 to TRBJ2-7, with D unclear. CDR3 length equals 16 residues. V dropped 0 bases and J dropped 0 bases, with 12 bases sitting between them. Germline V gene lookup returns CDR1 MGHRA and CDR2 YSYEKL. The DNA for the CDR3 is TGCGCCAGCAGCCAAGAAGTTCTGAGCGCCTCCTACGAGCAGTACTTC. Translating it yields CASSQEVLSASYEQYF.

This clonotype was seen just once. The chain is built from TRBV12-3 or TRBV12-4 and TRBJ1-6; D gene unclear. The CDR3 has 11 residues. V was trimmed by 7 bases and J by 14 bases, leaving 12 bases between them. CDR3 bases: TGTGCCAGCACATCGGATTTGGCCCTCCACTTT. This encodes CASTSDLALHF.

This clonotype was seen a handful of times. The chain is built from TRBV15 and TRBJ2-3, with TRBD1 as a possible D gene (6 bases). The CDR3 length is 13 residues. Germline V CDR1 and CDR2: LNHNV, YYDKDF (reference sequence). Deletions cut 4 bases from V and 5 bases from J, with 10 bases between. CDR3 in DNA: TGTGCCACCAGCATAGACAGGAGAGATACGCAGTATTTT. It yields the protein CATSIDRRDTQYF. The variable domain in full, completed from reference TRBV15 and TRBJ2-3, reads DAMVIQNPRYQVTQFGKPVTLSCSQTLNHNVMYWYQQKSSQAPKLLFHYYDKDFNNEADTPDNFQSRRPNTSFCFLDIRSPGLGDTAMYLCATSIDRRDTQYFGPGTRLTVL.

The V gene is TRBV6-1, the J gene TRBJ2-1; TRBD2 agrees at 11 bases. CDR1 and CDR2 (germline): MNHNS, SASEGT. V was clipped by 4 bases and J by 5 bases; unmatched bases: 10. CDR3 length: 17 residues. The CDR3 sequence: CASSVRGVGLADNEQFF. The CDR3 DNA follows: TGTGCCAGCAGTGTCCGAGGGGTGGGACTAGCGGACAATGAGCAGTTCTTC.

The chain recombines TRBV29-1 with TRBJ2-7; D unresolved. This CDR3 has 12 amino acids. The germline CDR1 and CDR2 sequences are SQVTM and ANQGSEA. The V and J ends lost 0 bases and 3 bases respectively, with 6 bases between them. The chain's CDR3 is CSVEEEFYEQYF. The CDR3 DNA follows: TGCAGCGTTGAAGAGGAGTTCTACGAGCAGTACTTC.